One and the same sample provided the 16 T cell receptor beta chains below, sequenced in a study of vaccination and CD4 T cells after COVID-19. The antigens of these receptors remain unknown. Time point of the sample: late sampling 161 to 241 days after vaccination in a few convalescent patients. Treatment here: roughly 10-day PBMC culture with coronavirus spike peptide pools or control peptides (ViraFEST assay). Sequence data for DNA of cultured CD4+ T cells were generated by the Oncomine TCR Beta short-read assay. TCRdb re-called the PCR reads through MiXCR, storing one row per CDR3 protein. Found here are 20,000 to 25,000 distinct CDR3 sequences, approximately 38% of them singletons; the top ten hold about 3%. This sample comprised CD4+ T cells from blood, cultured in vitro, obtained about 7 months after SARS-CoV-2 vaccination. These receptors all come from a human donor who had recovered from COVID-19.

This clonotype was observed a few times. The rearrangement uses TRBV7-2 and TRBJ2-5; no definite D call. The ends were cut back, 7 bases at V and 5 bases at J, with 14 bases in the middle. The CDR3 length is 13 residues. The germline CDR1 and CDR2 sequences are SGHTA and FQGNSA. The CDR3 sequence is CASTKSVLETQYF. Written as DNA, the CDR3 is TGTGCCAGCACCAAGAGCGTACTGGAGACCCAGTACTTC.

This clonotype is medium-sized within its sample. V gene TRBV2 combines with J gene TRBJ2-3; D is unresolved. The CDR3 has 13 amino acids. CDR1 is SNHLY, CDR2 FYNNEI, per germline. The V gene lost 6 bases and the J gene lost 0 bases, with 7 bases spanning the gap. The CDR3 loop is CASRVSSTDTQYF. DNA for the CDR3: TGTGCCAGCAGGGTGTCTAGCACAGATACGCAGTATTTT.

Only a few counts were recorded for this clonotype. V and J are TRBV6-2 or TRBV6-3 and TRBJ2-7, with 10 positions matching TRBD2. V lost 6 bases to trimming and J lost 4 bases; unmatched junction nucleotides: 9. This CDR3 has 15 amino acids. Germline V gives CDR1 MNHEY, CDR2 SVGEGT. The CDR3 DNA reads TGTGCCAGCAGCACACCGGGACTAGCGTATTACGAGCAGTACTTC. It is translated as CASSTPGLAYYEQYF.

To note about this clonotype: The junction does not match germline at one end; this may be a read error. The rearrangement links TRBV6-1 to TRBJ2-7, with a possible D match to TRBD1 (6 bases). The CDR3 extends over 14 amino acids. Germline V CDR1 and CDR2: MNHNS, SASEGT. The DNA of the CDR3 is TGCGCCAGCAGCTTGGACAGCCTGTCCTACGAGCAGTACTTC. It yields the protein CASSLDSLSYEQYF.

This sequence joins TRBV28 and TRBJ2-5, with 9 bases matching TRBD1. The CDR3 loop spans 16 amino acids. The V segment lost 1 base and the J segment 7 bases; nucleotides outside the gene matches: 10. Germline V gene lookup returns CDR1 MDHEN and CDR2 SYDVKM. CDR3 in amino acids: CASSLSGQGLEGTQYF. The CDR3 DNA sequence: TGTGCCAGCAGTTTATCAGGACAGGGGCTAGAGGGGACCCAGTACTTC.

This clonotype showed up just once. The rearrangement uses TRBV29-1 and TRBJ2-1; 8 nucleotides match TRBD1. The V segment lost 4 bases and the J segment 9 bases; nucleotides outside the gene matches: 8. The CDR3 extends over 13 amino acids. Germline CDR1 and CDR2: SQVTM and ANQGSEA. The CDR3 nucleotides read TGCAGCGTTGGGACAGGGACAGCCAGTGAGCAGTTCTTC. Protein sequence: CSVGTGTASEQFF.

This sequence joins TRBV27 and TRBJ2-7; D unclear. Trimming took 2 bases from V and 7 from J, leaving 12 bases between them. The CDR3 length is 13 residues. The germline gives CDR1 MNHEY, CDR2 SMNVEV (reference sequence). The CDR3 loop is CASSLLSLGEQYF. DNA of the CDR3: TGTGCCAGCAGTTTACTGAGCTTAGGGGAGCAGTACTTC.

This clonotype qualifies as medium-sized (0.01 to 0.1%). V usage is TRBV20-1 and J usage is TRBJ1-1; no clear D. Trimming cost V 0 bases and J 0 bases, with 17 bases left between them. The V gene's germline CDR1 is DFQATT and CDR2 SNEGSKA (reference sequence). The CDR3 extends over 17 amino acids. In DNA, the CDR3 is TGCAGTGCTAGAGATCAATCGAGGGAAGCAATGAACACTGAAGCTTTCTTT. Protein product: CSARDQSREAMNTEAFF.

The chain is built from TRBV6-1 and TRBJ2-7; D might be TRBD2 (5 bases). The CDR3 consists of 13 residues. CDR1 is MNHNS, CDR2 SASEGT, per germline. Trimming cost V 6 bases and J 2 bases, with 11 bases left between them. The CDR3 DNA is TGTGCCAGCAGAAGCGGAACCCCCTACGAGCAGTACTTC. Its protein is CASRSGTPYEQYF.

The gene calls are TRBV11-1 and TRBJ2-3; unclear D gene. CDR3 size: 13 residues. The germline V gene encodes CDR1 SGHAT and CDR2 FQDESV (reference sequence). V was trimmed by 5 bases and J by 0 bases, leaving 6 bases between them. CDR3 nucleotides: TGTGCCAGCAGCCCGATAAGCACAGATACGCAGTATTTT. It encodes CASSPISTDTQYF.

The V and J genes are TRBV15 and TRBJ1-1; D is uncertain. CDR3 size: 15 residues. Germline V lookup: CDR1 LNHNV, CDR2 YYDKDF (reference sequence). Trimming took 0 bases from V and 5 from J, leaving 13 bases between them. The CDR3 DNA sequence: TGTGCCACCAGCAGAGAACTGGTCGACGGGACTGAAGCTTTCTTT. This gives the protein CATSRELVDGTEAFF. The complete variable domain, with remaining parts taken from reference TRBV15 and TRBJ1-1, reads DAMVIQNPRYQVTQFGKPVTLSCSQTLNHNVMYWYQQKSSQAPKLLFHYYDKDFNNEADTPDNFQSRRPNTSFCFLDIRSPGLGDTAMYLCATSRELVDGTEAFFGQGTRLTVV.

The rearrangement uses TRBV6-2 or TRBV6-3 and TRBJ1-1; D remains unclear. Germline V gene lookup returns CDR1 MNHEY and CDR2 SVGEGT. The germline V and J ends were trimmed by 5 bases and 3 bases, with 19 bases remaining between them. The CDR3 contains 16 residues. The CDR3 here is CASSATPYGGYTEAFF. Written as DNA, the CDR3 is TGTGCCAGCAGTGCCACCCCGTACGGTGGTTACACTGAAGCTTTCTTT.

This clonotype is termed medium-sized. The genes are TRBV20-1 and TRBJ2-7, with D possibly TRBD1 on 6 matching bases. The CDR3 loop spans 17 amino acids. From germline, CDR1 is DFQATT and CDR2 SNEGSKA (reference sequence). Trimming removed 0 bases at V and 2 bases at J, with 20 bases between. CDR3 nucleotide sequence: TGCAGTGCTAGAGATCTTGGCCCGCAGGGGCCGACCTACGAGCAGTACTTC. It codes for CSARDLGPQGPTYEQYF.

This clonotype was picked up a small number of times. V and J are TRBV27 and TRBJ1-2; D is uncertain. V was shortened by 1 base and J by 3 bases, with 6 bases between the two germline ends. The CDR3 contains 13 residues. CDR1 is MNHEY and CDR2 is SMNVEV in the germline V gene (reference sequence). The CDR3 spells CASSLYQDYGYTF. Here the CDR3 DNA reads TGTGCCAGCAGTTTATATCAGGACTATGGCTACACCTTC.

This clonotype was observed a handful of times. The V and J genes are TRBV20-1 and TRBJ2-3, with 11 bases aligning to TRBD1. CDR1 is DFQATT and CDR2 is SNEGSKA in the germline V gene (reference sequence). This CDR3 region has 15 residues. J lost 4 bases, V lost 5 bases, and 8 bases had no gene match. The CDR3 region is CSARTGQGEADTQYF. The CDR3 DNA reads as TGCAGTGCTCGAACGGGACAGGGGGAAGCAGATACGCAGTATTTT.

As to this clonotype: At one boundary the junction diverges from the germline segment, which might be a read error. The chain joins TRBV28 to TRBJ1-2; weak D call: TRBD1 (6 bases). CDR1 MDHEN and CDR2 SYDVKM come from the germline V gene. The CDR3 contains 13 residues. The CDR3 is CTSSLGAYYGYTF. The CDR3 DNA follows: TGTACCAGCAGTTTGGGGGCTTACTATGGCTACACCTTC.